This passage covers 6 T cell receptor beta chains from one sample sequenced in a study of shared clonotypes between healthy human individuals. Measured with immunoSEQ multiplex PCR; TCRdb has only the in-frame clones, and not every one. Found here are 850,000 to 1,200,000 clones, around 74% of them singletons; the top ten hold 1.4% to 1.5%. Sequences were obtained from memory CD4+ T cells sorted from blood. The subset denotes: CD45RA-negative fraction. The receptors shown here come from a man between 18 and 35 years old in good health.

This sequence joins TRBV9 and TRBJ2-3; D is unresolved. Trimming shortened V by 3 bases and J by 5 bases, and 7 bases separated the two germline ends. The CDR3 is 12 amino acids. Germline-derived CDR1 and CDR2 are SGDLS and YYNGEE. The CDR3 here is CASSGVGDTQYF. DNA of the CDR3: TGTGCCAGCAGCGGAGTTGGAGATACGCAGTATTTT. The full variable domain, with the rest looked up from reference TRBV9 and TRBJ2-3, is DSGVTQTPKHLITATGQRVTLRCSPRSGDLSVYWYQQSLDQGLQFLIQYYNGEERAKGNILERFSAQQFPDLHSELNLSSLELGDSALYFCASSGVGDTQYFGPGTRLTVL.

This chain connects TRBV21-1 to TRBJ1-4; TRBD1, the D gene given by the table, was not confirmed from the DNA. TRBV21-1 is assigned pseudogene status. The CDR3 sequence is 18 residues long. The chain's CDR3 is CASSKIRDRGEPNEKLFF. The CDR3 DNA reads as TGTGCCAGCAGCAAGATCCGGGACAGGGGAGAGCCTAATGAAAAACTGTTTTTT.

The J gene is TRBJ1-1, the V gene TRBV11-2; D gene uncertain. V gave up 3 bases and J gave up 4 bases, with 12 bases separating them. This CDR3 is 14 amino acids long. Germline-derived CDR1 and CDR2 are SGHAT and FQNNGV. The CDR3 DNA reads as TGTGCCAGCAGCTTCCTCGGGTATGGCACTGAAGCTTTCTTT. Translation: CASSFLGYGTEAFF.

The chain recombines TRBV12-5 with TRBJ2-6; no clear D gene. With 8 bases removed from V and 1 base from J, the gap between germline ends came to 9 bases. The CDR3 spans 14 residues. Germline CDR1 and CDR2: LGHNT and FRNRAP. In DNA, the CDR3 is TGTGCTAGTCTACTCTCGTCTGGGGCCAACGTCCTGACTTTC. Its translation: CASLLSSGANVLTF.

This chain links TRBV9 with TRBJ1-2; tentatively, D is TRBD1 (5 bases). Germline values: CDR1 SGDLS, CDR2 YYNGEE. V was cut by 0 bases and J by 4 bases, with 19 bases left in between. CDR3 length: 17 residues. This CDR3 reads CASSVDDFIRVGYGYTF. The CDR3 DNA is TGTGCCAGCAGCGTAGACGACTTTATCAGGGTAGGCTATGGCTACACCTTC. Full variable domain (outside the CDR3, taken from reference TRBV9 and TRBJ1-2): DSGVTQTPKHLITATGQRVTLRCSPRSGDLSVYWYQQSLDQGLQFLIQYYNGEERAKGNILERFSAQQFPDLHSELNLSSLELGDSALYFCASSVDDFIRVGYGYTFGSGTRLTVV.

CDR3 DNA: TGTGCCAGCAGCGCGGGAGTCGATGAGCAGTTCTTC. It translates to CASSAGVDEQFF. This chain connects TRBV7-2 to TRBJ2-1, with 7 bases that match TRBD2. Trimming at V came to 5 bases and at J to 8 bases, leaving 3 bases not matched to a gene. The CDR3 has 12 residues. Germline values: CDR1 SGHTA, CDR2 FQGNSA.